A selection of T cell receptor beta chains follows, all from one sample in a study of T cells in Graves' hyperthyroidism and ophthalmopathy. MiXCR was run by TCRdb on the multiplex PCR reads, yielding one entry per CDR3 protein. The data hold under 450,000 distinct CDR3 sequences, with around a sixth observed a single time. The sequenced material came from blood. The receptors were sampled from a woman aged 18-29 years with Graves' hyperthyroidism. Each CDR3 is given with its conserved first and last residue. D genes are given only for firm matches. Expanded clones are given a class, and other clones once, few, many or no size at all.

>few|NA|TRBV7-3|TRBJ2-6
TGTGCCAGCAGCTTAACGGGTGGCTCTGGGGCCAACGTCCTGACTTTC
CASSLTGGSGANVLTF
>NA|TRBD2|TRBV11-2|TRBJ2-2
TGTGCCAGCAGCAGAGGACTAGCGGGAGGGCCCGGGGAGCTGTTTTTT
CASSRGLAGGPGELFF
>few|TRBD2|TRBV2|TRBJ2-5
TGTGCCAGCAGGAAGACTAGCGGGCAAGAGACCCAGTACTTC
CASRKTSGQETQYF
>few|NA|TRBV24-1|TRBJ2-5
TGTGCCACCAGTGGACCGGGCCCCTTGGTGCCCCAGTACTTC
CATSGPGPLVPQYF
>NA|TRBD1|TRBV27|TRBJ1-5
TGTGCCAGCAGCCCGACAGGGAATCGCAATCAGCCCCAGCATTTT
CASSPTGNRNQPQHF
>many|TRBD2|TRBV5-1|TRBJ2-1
TGCGCCAGCAGCTTGAGAGGAGCGGGGGTAGATGAGCAGTTCTTC
CASSLRGAGVDEQFF
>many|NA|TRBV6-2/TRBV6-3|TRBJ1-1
TGTGCCAGCAATCAAGGGAGGGGCGACACTGAAGCTTTCTTT
CASNQGRGDTEAFF
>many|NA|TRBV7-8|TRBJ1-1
TGTGCCAGCAGCTTAGCCCTGGGGGGGAGCGGTGCGTACACTGAAGCTTTCTTT
CASSLALGGSGAYTEAFF
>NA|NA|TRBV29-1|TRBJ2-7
TGCAGCGCTGAGGGCAGGGACACCTACGAGCAGTACTTC
CSAEGRDTYEQYF
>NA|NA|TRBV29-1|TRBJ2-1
TGCAGCGTTGTACAGGAGTCCTACAATGAGCAGTTCTTC
CSVVQESYNEQFF
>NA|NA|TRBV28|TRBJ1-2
TGTGCCAGCAGTACTCCGCGTATCCGGAGCTATGGCTACACCTTC
CASSTPRIRSYGYTF
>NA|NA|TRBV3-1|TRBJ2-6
TGTGCCAGCAGCCAATATGCCGGTGGGGGTTCCGGGGCCAACGTCCTGACTTTC
CASSQYAGGGSGANVLTF
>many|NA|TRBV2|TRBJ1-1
TGTGCCAGCAGCGGGCAGGGAACGAACACTGAAGCTTTCTTT
CASSGQGTNTEAFF
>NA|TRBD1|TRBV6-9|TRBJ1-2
TGTGCCAGCAGTTACGACAGGGCGCTCAACTATGGCTACACCTTC
CASSYDRALNYGYTF
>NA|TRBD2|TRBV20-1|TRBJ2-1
TGCAGTGCTAGAGAGAAAGGAGGACTAGCGGGAGTAAGCGAGCAGTTCTTC
CSAREKGGLAGVSEQFF